The clone carrying this TCR beta chain was seen at least ten times. Its antigen is as yet unknown. Time point in this sample: persistent/refractory GD, antithyroid drugs over 5 years with positive TRAb. PBMC RNA served as the TCR library source. American Thyroid Association guidelines were used to diagnose Graves' disease. CDR3 regions were amplified by Arm-PCR using iRepertoire HTBI primers to build TCR beta libraries. Per the original data handling: Segment identification across samples yielded roughly 62 TRBV and some 13 TRBJ segments. TCRdb used MiXCR to reprocess the multiplex PCR reads, holding one entry per CDR3 protein. What appears here as the V and J calls and clone size reflects TCRdb's work, not the paper's. The repertoire includes about 300,000 distinct CDR3 sequences, 20% to 25% of them detected once, and 56% sits in the top ten. The data derive from a study of regulatory T cells in long-lasting Graves disease.

Study-wide points: Persistent disease was characterized by preferential usage of TRBV28, TRBJ1-2 and TRBJ2-5.

With 6 bases clipped from V and 7 bases from J, the junction kept 11 bases outside the gene matches. CDR1 is MNHEY, CDR2 SVGEGT, per germline. This CDR3 spans 14 amino acids. The rearrangement joins TRBV6-2 or TRBV6-3 to TRBJ2-7; 8 bases match TRBD1. This TCR came from a female donor with Graves disease. The sample here was peripheral blood mononuclear cells (PBMCs), taken when the disease was refractory, from a patient treated with antithyroid drugs. CDR3 coding DNA: TGTGCCAGCAGAACCTGGACAGGGCCGGGGGAGCAGTACTTC. This encodes CASRTWTGPGEQYF.